The clone carrying this T cell receptor beta chain was observed a few times. The sample comes from a study of blood T cells in healthy people across ages. Each sample provided at least 6 micrograms of extracted total RNA. For the second PCR, which ran for about 7 to 11 cycles, a sample-barcoded 5' primer and a J-beta primer mix were used. The template-switch adaptor, which had 12 random nucleotides, put a tag on each cDNA molecule. TCRdb ran MiXCR on the 5' RACE reads and lists one entry per CDR3 protein. The data show some 800,000 distinct CDR3 sequences, around 45% seen once. Germline CDR1 reads LGHNA; CDR2 reads YSLEER. The CDR3 sequence is 14 residues long. Trimming cost V 1 base and J 9 bases, with 13 bases left between them.

The receptor was isolated from a man in his fifties or sixties in good health. The chain joins TRBV4-3 to TRBJ2-1; a weak D match, TRBD2 (5 bases). The specimen was blood. The CDR3 spells CASSQGGAVSEQFF. CDR3 nucleotides: TGCGCCAGCAGCCAAGGGGGAGCTGTGAGTGAGCAGTTCTTC.